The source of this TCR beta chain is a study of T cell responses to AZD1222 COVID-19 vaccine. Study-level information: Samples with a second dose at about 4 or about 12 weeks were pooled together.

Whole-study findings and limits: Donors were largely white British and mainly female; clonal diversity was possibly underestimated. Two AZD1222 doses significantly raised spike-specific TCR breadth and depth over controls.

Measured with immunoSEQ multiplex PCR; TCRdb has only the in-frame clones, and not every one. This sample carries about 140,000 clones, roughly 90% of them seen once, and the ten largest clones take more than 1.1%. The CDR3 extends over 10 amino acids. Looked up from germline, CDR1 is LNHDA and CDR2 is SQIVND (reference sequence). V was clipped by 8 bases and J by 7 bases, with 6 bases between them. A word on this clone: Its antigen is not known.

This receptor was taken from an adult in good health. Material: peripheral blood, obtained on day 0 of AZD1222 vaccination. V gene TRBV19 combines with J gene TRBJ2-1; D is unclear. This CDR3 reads CASGANEQFF. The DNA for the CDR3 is TGTGCCAGTGGAGCAAATGAGCAGTTCTTC.